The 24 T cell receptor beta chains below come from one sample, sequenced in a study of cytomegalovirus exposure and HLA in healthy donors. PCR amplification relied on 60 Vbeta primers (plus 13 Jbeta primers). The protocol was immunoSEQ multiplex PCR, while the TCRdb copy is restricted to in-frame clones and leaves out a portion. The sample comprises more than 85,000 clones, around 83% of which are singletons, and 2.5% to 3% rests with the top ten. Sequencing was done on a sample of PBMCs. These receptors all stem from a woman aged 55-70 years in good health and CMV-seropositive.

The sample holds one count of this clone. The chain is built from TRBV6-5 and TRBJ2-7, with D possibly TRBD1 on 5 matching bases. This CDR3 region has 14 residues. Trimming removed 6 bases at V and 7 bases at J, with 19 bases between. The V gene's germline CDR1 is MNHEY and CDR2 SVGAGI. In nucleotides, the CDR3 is TGTGCCAGCAGAAACCTCGACAGATCTACAGAGCAGTACTTC. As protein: CASRNLDRSTEQYF.

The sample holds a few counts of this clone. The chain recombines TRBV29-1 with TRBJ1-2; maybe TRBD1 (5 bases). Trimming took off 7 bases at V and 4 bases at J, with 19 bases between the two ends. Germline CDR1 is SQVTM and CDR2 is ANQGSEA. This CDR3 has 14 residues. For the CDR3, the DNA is TGCAGCGCTACAGGTTCCACCGAATTCTATGGCTACACCTTC. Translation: CSATGSTEFYGYTF. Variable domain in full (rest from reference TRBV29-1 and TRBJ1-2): SAVISQKPSRDICQRGTSLTIQCQVDSQVTMMFWYRQQPGQSLTLIATANQGSEATYESGFVIDKFPISRPNLTFSTLTVSNMSPEDSSIYLCSATGSTEFYGYTFGSGTRLTVV.

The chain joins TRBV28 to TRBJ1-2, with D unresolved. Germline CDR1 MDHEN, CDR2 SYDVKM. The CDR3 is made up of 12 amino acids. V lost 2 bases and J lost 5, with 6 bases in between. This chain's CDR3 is CASSLAGYGYTF. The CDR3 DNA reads TGTGCCAGCAGTTTAGCGGGGTATGGCTACACCTTC.

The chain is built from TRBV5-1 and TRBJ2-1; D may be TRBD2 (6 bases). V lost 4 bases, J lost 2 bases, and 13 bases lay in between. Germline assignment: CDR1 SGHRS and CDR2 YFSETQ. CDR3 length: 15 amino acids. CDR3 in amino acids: CASSVGGMPYNEQFF. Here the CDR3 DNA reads TGCGCCAGCAGCGTGGGAGGAATGCCCTACAATGAGCAGTTCTTC. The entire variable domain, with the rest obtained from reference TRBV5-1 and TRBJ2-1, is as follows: KAGVTQTPRYLIKTRGQQVTLSCSPISGHRSVSWYQQTPGQGLQFLFEYFSETQRNKGNFPGRFSGRQFSNSRSEMNVSTLELGDSALYLCASSVGGMPYNEQFFGPGTRLTVL.

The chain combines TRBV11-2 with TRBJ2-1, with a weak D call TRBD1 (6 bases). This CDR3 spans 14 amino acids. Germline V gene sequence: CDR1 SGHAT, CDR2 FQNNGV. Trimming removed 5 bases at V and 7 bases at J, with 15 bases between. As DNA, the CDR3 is TGTGCCAGCAGCACCACAACAGGGTGGAATGAGCAGTTCTTC. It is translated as CASSTTTGWNEQFF.

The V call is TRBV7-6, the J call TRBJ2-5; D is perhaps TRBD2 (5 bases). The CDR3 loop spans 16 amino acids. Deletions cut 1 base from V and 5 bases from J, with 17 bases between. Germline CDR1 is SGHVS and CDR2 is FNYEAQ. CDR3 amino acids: CASSLELARRRETQYF. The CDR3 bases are TGTGCCAGCAGCTTAGAGTTGGCCCGGAGGCGGGAGACCCAGTACTTC.

This chain's CDR3 is CASSLGPAGTGTSEAFF. The CDR3 DNA reads as TGTGCCAGCAGCTTAGGCCCCGCGGGGACAGGGACTTCTGAAGCTTTCTTT. V gene TRBV11-3 combines with J gene TRBJ1-1, with TRBD1 matching over 9 bases. V dropped 1 base and J dropped 6; count of bases not matched to a gene: 12. The CDR3 is 17 amino acids. Per germline, CDR1 SGHNT and CDR2 YENEEA.

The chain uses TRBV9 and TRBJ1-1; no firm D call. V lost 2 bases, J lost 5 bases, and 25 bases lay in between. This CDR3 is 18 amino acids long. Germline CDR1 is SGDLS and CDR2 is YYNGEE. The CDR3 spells CASSVSRGLSTSGTEAFF. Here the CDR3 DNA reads TGTGCCAGCAGCGTGAGCCGTGGGTTATCGACCTCGGGGACTGAAGCTTTCTTT.

In DNA form, the CDR3 reads TGTGCCAGTAGTACCGGACAGAACTATGGCTACACCTTC. It translates to CASSTGQNYGYTF. This rearrangement joins TRBV19 to TRBJ1-2; D perhaps matches TRBD1 (6 bases). Germline CDR1 is LNHDA and CDR2 is SQIVND (reference sequence). V lost 4 bases and J 2 bases, leaving 8 bases between the germline ends. The CDR3 consists of 13 residues.

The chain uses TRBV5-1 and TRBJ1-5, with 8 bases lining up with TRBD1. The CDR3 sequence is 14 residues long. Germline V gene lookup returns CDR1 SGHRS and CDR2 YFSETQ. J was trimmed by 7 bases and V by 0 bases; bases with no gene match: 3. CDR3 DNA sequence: TGCGCCAGCAGCTTGGGTGACAGGGGCCAGCCCCAGCATTTT. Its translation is CASSLGDRGQPQHF.

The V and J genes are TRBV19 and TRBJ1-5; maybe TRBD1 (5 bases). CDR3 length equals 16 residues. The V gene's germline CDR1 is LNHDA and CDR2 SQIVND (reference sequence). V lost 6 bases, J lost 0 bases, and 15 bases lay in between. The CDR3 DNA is TGTGCCAGTAGCTGGGGCCTTATCTATAGCAATCAGCCCCAGCATTTT. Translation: CASSWGLIYSNQPQHF.

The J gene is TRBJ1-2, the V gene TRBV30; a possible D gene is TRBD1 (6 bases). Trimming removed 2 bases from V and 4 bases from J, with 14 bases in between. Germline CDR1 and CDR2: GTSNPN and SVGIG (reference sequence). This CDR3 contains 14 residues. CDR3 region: CAWSFLTGSYGYTF. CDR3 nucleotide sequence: TGTGCCTGGAGTTTCCTGACAGGTAGCTATGGCTACACCTTC.

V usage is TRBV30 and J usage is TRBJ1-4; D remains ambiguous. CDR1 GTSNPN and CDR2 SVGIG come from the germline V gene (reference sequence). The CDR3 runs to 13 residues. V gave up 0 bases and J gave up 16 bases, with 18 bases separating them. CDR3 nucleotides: TGTGCCTGGAGTGTACGTCTCCCGGGATCTACGTTTTTT. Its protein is CAWSVRLPGSTFF. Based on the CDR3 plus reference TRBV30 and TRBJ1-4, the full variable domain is SQTIHQWPATLVQPVGSPLSLECTVEGTSNPNLYWYRQAAGRGLQLLFYSVGIGQISSEVPQNLSASRPQDRQFILSSKKLLLSDSGFYLCAWSVRLPGSTFFGSGTQLSVL.

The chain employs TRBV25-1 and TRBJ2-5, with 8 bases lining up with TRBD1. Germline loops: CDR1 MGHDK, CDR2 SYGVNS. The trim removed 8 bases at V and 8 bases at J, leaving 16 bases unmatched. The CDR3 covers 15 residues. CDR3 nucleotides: TGTGCCAGCGGAGACGCGGGGACAGGCAAGCCCACCCAGTACTTC. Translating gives CASGDAGTGKPTQYF.

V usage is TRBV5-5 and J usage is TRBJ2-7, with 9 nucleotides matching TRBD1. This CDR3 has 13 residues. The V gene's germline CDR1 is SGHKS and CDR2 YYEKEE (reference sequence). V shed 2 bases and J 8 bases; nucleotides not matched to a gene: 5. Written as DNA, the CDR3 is TGTGCCAGCAGCTTCGGGGACAGGGCCAAGCAGTACTTC. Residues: CASSFGDRAKQYF.

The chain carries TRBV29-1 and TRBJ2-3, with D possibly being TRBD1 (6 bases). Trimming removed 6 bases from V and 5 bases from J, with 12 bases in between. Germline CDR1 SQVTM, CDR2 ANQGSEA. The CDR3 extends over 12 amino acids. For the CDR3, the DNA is TGCAGCGTGCCCTTAGGGGGAGATACGCAGTATTTT. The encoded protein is CSVPLGGDTQYF.

In DNA form, the CDR3 reads TGTGCCAGCAGCCAAGATGAGGGGGACACCGGGGAGCTGTTTTTT. It codes for CASSQDEGDTGELFF. The chain is built from TRBV14 and TRBJ2-2; TRBD1 is a possible D gene (6 bases). Germline assignment: CDR1 SGHDN and CDR2 FVKESK. V lost 0 bases to trimming and J lost 3 bases, with 8 bases between them. This CDR3 comprises 15 residues.

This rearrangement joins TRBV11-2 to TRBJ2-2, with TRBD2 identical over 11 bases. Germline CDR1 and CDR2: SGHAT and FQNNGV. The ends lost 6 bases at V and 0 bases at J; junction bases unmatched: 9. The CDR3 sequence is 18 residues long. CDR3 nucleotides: TGTGCCAGCAGAAAACTGGGACTAGCGGCCGCGAACACCGGGGAGCTGTTTTTT. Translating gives CASRKLGLAAANTGELFF.

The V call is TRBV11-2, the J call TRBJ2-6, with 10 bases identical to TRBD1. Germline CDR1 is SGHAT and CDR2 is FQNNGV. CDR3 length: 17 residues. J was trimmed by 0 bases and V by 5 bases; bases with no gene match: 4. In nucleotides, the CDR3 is TGTGCCAGCAGCCGCCGGGACAGGGGCTCTGGGGCCAACGTCCTGACTTTC. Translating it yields CASSRRDRGSGANVLTF.

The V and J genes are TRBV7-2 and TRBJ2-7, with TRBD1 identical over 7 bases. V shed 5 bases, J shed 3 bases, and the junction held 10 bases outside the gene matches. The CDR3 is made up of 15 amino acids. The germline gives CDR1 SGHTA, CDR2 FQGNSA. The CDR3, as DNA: TGTGCCAGCAGCGAAGCCGGGACAGCCTTCTACGAGCAGTACTTC. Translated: CASSEAGTAFYEQYF.

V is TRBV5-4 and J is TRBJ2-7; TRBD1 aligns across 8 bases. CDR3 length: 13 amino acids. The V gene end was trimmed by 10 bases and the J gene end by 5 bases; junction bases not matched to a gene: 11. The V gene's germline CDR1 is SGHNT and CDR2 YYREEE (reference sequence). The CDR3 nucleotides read TGTGCCTGGGGGAGACAGGGGTCTGACGAGCAGTACTTC. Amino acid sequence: CAWGRQGSDEQYF.

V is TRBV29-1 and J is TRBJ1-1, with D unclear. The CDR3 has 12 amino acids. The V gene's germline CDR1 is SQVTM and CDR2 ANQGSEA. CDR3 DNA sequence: TGCAGTATTAGGAGGGTGGACACTGAAGCTTTCTTT. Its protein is CSIRRVDTEAFF.

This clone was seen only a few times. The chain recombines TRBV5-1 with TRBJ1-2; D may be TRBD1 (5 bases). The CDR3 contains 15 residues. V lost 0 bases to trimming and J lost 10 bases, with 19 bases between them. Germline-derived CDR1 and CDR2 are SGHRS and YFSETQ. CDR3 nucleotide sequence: TGCGCCAGCAGCTTGGGCCCCGCGGGGGTAATGGACTACACCTTC. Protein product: CASSLGPAGVMDYTF.

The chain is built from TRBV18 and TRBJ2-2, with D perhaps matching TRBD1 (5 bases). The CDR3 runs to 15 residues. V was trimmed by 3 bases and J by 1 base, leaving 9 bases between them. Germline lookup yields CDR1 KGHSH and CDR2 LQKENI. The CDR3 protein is CASSPRQGNTGELFF. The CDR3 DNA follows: TGTGCCAGCTCACCTCGGCAGGGGAACACCGGGGAGCTGTTTTTT. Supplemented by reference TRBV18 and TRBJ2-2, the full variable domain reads NAGVMQNPRHLVRRRGQEARLRCSPMKGHSHVYWYRQLPEEGLKFMVYLQKENIIDESGMPKERFSAEFPKEGPSILRIQQVVRGDSAAYFCASSPRQGNTGELFFGEGSRLTVL.